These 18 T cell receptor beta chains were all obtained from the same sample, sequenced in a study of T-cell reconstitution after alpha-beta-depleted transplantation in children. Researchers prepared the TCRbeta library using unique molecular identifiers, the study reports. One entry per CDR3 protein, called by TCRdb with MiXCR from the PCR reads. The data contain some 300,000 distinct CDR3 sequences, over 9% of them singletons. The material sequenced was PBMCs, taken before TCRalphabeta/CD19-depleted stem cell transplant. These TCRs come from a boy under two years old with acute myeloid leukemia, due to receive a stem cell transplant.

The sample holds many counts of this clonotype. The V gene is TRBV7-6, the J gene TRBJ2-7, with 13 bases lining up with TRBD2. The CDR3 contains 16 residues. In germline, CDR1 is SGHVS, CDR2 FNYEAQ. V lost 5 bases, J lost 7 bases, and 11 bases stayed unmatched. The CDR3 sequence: CASSPPGLAGSLEQYF. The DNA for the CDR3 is TGTGCCAGCAGCCCACCGGGACTAGCGGGGTCCCTGGAGCAGTACTTC.

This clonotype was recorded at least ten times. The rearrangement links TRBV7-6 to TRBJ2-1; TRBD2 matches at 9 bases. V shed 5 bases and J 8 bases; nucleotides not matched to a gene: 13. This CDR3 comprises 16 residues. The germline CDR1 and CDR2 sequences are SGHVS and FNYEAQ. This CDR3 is CASSPSRRGGRDEQFF. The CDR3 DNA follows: TGTGCCAGCAGCCCCAGTAGGCGGGGGGGCCGGGATGAGCAGTTCTTC.

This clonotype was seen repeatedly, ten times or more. CDR3 sequence reads: CASSEWPGEDQETQYF. The CDR3 DNA follows: TGTGCCAGCAGTGAATGGCCAGGGGAGGACCAAGAGACCCAGTACTTC. The V call is TRBV25-1, the J call TRBJ2-5; possibly TRBD1 or TRBD2 for D (6 bases each). CDR3 length: 16 residues. The V end was cut by 1 base, the J end by 0 bases, with 12 bases between. CDR1 MGHDK and CDR2 SYGVNS come from the germline V gene.

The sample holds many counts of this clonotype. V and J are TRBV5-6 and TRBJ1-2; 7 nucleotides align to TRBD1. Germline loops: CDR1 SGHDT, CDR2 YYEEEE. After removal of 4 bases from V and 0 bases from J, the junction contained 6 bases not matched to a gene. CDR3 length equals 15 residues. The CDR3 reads CASSLGTATNYGYTF. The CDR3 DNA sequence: TGTGCCAGCAGCCTTGGGACAGCAACTAACTATGGCTACACCTTC.

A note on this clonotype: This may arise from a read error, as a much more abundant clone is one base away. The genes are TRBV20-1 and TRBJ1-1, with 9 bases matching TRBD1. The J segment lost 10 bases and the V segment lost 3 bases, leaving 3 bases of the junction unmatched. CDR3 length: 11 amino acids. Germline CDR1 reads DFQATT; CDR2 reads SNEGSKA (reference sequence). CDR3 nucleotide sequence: TGCAGTGCTAGGGAGGGACAGGGAGCTTTCTTT. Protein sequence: CSAREGQGAFF.

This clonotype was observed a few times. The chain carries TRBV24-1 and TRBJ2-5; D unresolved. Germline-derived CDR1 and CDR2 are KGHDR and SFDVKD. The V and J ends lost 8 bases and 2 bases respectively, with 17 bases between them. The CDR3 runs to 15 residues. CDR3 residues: CATTTSTDLQETQYF. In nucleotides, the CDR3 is TGTGCCACCACCACCTCAACAGACCTTCAAGAGACCCAGTACTTC.

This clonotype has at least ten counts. CDR3 residues: CASSFAGEFYNEQFF. The CDR3 nucleotides are TGCGCCAGCAGCTTCGCGGGAGAGTTTTACAATGAGCAGTTCTTC. The chain combines TRBV5-1 with TRBJ2-1; 7 positions agree with TRBD2. V dropped 2 bases and J dropped 4; count of bases not matched to a gene: 6. CDR1 is SGHRS and CDR2 is YFSETQ in the germline V gene. The CDR3 has 15 amino acids. The full variable domain, with the rest looked up from reference TRBV5-1 and TRBJ2-1, is KAGVTQTPRYLIKTRGQQVTLSCSPISGHRSVSWYQQTPGQGLQFLFEYFSETQRNKGNFPGRFSGRQFSNSRSEMNVSTLELGDSALYLCASSFAGEFYNEQFFGPGTRLTVL.

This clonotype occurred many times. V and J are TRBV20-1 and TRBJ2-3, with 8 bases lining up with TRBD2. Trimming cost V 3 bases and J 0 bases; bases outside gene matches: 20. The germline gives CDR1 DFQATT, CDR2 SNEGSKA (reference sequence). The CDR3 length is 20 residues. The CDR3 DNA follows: TGCAGTGCTAGTTCCCCCCCGGGGACTAGATTCGTGGCTAGCACAGATACGCAGTATTTT. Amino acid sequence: CSASSPPGTRFVASTDTQYF.

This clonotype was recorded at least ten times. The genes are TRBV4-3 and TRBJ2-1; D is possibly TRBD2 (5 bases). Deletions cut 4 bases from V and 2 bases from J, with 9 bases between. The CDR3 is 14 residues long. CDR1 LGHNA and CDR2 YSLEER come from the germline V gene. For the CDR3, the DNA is TGCGCCAGCAGCCGGCGGGCCACCTACAATGAGCAGTTCTTC. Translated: CASSRRATYNEQFF.

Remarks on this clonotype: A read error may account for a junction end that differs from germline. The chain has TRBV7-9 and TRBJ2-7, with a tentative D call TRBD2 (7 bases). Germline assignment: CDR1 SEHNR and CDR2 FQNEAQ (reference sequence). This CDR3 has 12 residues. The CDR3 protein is CASSSGDYDQYF. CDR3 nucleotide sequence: TGTGCCAGCTCCTCAGGGGACTACGACCAGTACTTC.

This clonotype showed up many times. The CDR3 bases are TGTGCCAGCAGTCCCGGGGGCGGTGCCAAAAACATTCAGTACTTC. It specifies CASSPGGGAKNIQYF. V usage is TRBV28 and J usage is TRBJ2-4; D is perhaps TRBD1 or TRBD2 (6 bases each). The V gene's germline CDR1 is MDHEN and CDR2 SYDVKM. This CDR3 spans 15 amino acids. The V gene lost 5 bases and the J gene lost 1 base, with 12 bases spanning the gap.

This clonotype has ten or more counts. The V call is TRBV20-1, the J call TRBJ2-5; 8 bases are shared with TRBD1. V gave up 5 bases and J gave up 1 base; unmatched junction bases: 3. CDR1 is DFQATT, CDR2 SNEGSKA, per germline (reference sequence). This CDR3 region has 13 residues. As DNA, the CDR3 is TGCAGTGCTGGGGGACAGGCCCAAGAGACCCAGTACTTC. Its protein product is CSAGGQAQETQYF.

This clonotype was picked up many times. CDR3 sequence: CSVEDPQDHEKLFF. The DNA of the CDR3 is TGCAGCGTTGAAGACCCCCAGGATCATGAAAAACTGTTTTTT. The chain uses TRBV29-1 and TRBJ1-4, with D hard to call. The CDR3 covers 14 residues. V was shortened by 0 bases and J by 6 bases, with 11 bases between the two germline ends. Germline V gene sequence: CDR1 SQVTM, CDR2 ANQGSEA.

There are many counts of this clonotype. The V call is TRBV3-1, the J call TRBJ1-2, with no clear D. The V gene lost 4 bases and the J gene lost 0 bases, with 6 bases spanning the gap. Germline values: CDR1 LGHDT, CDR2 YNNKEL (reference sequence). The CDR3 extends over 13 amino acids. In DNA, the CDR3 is TGTGCCAGCAGCCTGACTCCTAACTATGGCTACACCTTC. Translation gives CASSLTPNYGYTF.

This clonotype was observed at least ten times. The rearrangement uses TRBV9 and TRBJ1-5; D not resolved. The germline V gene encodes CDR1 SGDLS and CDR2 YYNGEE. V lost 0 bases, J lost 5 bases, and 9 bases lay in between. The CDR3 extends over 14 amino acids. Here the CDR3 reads CASSVGGSDQPQHF. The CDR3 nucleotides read TGTGCCAGCAGCGTAGGTGGATCCGATCAGCCCCAGCATTTT.

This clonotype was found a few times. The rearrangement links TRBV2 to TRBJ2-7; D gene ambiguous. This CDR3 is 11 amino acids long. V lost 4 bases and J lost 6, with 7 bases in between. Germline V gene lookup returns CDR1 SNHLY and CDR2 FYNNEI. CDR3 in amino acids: CASSAVTEQYF. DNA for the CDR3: TGTGCCAGCAGTGCAGTAACCGAGCAGTACTTC.

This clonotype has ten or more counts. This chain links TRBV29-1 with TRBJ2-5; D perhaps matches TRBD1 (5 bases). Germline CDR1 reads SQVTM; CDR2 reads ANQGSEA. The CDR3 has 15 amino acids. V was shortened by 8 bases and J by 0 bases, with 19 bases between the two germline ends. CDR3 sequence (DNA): TGCAGCATCAAAACCGTTGGGGCGTACCAAGAGACCCAGTACTTC. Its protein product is CSIKTVGAYQETQYF. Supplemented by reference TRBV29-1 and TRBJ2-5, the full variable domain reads SAVISQKPSRDICQRGTSLTIQCQVDSQVTMMFWYRQQPGQSLTLIATANQGSEATYESGFVIDKFPISRPNLTFSTLTVSNMSPEDSSIYLCSIKTVGAYQETQYFGPGTRLLVL.

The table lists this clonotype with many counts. CDR3 protein: CASSEAQGRGGQPQHF. The DNA for the CDR3 is TGTGCCAGCAGTGAAGCGCAGGGGAGGGGTGGACAGCCCCAGCATTTT. The chain joins TRBV2 to TRBJ1-5; perhaps TRBD1 as D (6 bases). CDR3 size: 16 residues. V lost 0 bases, J lost 7 bases, and 16 bases lay in between. The germline gives CDR1 SNHLY, CDR2 FYNNEI.